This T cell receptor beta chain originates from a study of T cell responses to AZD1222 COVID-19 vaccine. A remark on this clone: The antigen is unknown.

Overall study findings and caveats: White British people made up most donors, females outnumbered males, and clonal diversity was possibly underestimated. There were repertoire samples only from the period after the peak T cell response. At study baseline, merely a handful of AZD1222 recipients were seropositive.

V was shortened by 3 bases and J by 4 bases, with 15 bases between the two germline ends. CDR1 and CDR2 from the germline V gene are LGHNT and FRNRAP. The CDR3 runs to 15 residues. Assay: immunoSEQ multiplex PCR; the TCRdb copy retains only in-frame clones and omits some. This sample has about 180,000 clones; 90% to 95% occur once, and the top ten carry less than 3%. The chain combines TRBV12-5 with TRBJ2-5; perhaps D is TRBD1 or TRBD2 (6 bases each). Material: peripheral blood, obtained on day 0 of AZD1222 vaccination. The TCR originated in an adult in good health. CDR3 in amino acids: CASGFGGGVGETQYF. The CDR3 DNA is TGTGCTAGTGGTTTTGGAGGGGGAGTAGGAGAGACCCAGTACTTC.